The sequence of this T cell receptor beta chain was determined in a study of chemoradiotherapy in HPV16-positive cancers. Study as a whole: Candidate HPV-specific clones and shared TCR motifs came from two HPV16-positive patients. Broader study findings: Non-HPV-specific T cells did not expand in tumors during treatment, whereas candidate HPV-specific clones and E7-related motifs did. For HPV16-positive patients, expanding HPV-responsive T cells associated with longer recurrence-free survival.

In germline, CDR1 is GTSNPN, CDR2 SVGIG (reference sequence). V was trimmed by 0 bases and J by 0 bases, leaving 8 bases between them. The CDR3 covers 14 residues. On this clone: As yet, its antigen is unknown.

Over chemoradiotherapy, repertoires were sampled more than once. The repertoire was sequenced with immunoSEQ multiplex PCR; TCRdb's copy has only in-frame clones and lacks some. The table lists about 7,900 clones, about 89% of them singletons. This specimen was blood, taken from a patient who underwent chemoradiotherapy. The chain employs TRBV30 and TRBJ1-1; D remains ambiguous. The sequence came from a human donor with HPV-associated anogenital cancer. The CDR3 reads CAWSVGLLNTEAFF. The DNA for the CDR3 is TGTGCCTGGAGTGTAGGGTTATTGAACACTGAAGCTTTCTTT. Full variable domain (rest looked up from reference TRBV30 and TRBJ1-1): SQTIHQWPATLVQPVGSPLSLECTVEGTSNPNLYWYRQAAGRGLQLLFYSVGIGQISSEVPQNLSASRPQDRQFILSSKKLLLSDSGFYLCAWSVGLLNTEAFFGQGTRLTVV.